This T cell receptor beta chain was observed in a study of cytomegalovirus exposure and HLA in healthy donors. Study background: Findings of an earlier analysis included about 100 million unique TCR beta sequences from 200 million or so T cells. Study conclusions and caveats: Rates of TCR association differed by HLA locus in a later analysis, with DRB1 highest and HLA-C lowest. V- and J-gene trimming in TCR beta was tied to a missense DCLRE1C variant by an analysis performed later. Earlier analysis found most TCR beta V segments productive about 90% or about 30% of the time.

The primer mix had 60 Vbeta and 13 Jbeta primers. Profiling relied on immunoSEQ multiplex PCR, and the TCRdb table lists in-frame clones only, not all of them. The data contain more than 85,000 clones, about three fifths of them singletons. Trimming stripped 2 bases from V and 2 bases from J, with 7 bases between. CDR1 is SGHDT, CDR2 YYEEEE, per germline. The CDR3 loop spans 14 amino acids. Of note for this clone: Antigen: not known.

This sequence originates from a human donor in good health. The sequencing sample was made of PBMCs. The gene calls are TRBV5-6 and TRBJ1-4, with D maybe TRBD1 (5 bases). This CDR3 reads CASSFRVTNEKLFF. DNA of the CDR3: TGTGCCAGCAGCTTCAGGGTTACTAATGAAAAACTGTTTTTT.